A single T cell receptor beta chain is shown here with its context. Time point described: cycle 4 day 1 (C4D1), after 6 weeks of nivolumab. All patients experienced relapse after autologous stem cell transplantation, and brentuximab vedotin exposure was variable. PBMCs were thawed, and CD8+ T cells were then isolated from them by magnetic negative selection. The repertoire was sequenced with immunoSEQ multiplex PCR; TCRdb's copy has only in-frame clones and lacks some. The repertoire has approximately 4,900 clones, 60% to 75% of them found once; the top ten carry around 24%. This sample is part of a study of PD-1 blockade in classical Hodgkin lymphoma. Trimming stripped 7 bases from V and 2 bases from J, with 8 bases between. This CDR3 region has 12 residues. Germline values: CDR1 MNHNS, CDR2 SASEGT.

Sequenced here: CD8+ T cells from blood, sampled before the fourth cycle of nivolumab. The source of this sequence is a human donor with classical Hodgkin lymphoma. This sequence joins TRBV6-1 and TRBJ1-2; no definite D call. The CDR3 nucleotides read TGTGCCAGCACGGGAGGGAACTATGGCTACACCTTC. Translation: CASTGGNYGYTF.